This T cell receptor beta chain was documented in a study of molecular identifiers for immune sequencing clone quantification. In germline, CDR1 is MNHEY, CDR2 SVGAGI. V trimming: 7 bases; J trimming: 5 bases; junction bases outside the gene matches: 10. This CDR3 contains 15 residues. This clonotype was counted ten times or more. TCRdb passed the PCR reads through MiXCR, listing each CDR3 protein once. The table has over 90,000 distinct CDR3 sequences, less than 35% seen once. This TCR derives from a human donor in good health. Some libraries in this study had Jurkat cell RNA spiked in. Material: naive CD8+ T cells from blood, with Jurkat cell RNA spiked in. Sample subset: FACS-sorted CD8+CD4-CCR7+CD45RA+ naive T cells. The chain is built from TRBV6-5 and TRBJ2-7, with 11 bases lining up with TRBD1. The CDR3 sequence: CASINRDRGFDEQYF. The CDR3 region has the DNA TGTGCCAGCATAAACCGGGACAGGGGGTTTGACGAGCAGTACTTC.